The rows below give T cell receptor beta chains drawn from one sample of a study of T cell repertoires in ileal Crohn's disease. The method was immunoSEQ multiplex PCR; TCRdb's version includes in-frame clones alone and lacks a portion of them. The repertoire consists of around 8,500 clones, with 95% to 96% occurring once and the leading ten covering approximately 0.21%. Specimen: ileal tissue. The receptors shown here come from an adult with Crohn's disease. CDR3s include the opening cysteine and the closing phenylalanine or tryptophan. Each record gives: J gene, V gene, clone size, D gene, CDR3 DNA, CDR3 protein. The D gene is left open where the match is weak. Clone size is shown for a subset of rows, as once, few, many or a class of expanded clone.

j_call: TRBJ1-1; v_call: TRBV27; clone_size: -; d_call: TRBD1; cdr3_nt: TGTGCCAGCAAACATCGGACAGGCGGACTCACTGAAGCTTTCTTT; cdr3_aa: CASKHRTGGLTEAFF
j_call: TRBJ2-7; v_call: TRBV6-6; clone_size: -; d_call: TRBD1; cdr3_nt: TGTGCCAGCAGAAGAGACAGGGGCTTAGGCGAGCAGTACTTC; cdr3_aa: CASRRDRGLGEQYF
j_call: TRBJ2-3; v_call: TRBV5-1; clone_size: -; d_call: TRBD2; cdr3_nt: TGCGCCAGCAGCCTGGGACTAGCGGGGAGTTTGGATACGCAGTATTTT; cdr3_aa: CASSLGLAGSLDTQYF
j_call: TRBJ2-7; v_call: TRBV7-2; clone_size: once; d_call: -; cdr3_nt: TGTGCCAGCAGCTTAGGGGGCAATTACGAGCAGTACTTC; cdr3_aa: CASSLGGNYEQYF
j_call: TRBJ1-4; v_call: TRBV10-2; clone_size: -; d_call: -; cdr3_nt: TGCGCCAGCAGTGACAGGGCAGCTATCCGTGAAAAACTGTTTTTT; cdr3_aa: CASSDRAAIREKLFF
j_call: TRBJ2-1; v_call: TRBV11-3; clone_size: -; d_call: -; cdr3_nt: TGTGCCAGCAGCAAGACAGGTAGCTCCTACAATGAGCAGTTCTTC; cdr3_aa: CASSKTGSSYNEQFF
j_call: TRBJ1-3; v_call: TRBV18; clone_size: -; d_call: -; cdr3_nt: TGTGCCAGCTCACAGATACAGGGCTCTGGAAACACCATATATTTT; cdr3_aa: CASSQIQGSGNTIYF
j_call: TRBJ1-5; v_call: TRBV19; clone_size: -; d_call: TRBD1; cdr3_nt: TGTGCCAGTCGAGTGACAGGGACGGGTAGCAATCAGCCCCAGCATTTT; cdr3_aa: CASRVTGTGSNQPQHF
j_call: TRBJ2-5; v_call: TRBV5-1; clone_size: -; d_call: TRBD2; cdr3_nt: TGCGCCAGCAGCTTGGCATGGGGAGCGGGGGAGACCCAGTACTTC; cdr3_aa: CASSLAWGAGETQYF
j_call: TRBJ1-1; v_call: TRBV29-1; clone_size: -; d_call: -; cdr3_nt: TGCAGCGCCAGACAGTATTCGGGCACTGAAGCTTTCTTT; cdr3_aa: CSARQYSGTEAFF
j_call: TRBJ1-1; v_call: TRBV19; clone_size: few; d_call: -; cdr3_nt: TGTGCCAGTAGTATGGCCCAGGGGAACACTGAAGCTTTCTTT; cdr3_aa: CASSMAQGNTEAFF
j_call: TRBJ2-3; v_call: TRBV10-3; clone_size: -; d_call: TRBD1; cdr3_nt: TGTGCCATCCGTGGACAGGCAAGCACAGATACGCAGTATTTT; cdr3_aa: CAIRGQASTDTQYF
j_call: TRBJ2-1; v_call: TRBV14; clone_size: -; d_call: -; cdr3_nt: TGTGCCAGCAGCCAAGATAAGCCCAGGGTCGGAAATGAGCAGTTCTTC; cdr3_aa: CASSQDKPRVGNEQFF
j_call: TRBJ1-4; v_call: TRBV5-6; clone_size: -; d_call: TRBD1; cdr3_nt: TGTGCCAGCAGCTTGCAGGGACAGGGTGAAAAACTGTTTTTT; cdr3_aa: CASSLQGQGEKLFF
j_call: TRBJ1-6; v_call: TRBV6-1; clone_size: -; d_call: -; cdr3_nt: TGTGCCAGCAGTGAAGCATATAGTTCACCCCTCCACTTT; cdr3_aa: CASSEAYSSPLHF
j_call: TRBJ1-1; v_call: TRBV30; clone_size: -; d_call: -; cdr3_nt: TGTGCCTGGAGTAACCCCGATGAGGCTTTCTTT; cdr3_aa: CAWSNPDEAFF
j_call: TRBJ1-3; v_call: TRBV9; clone_size: -; d_call: -; cdr3_nt: TGTGCCAGCAGCGTGACGGGGGACTCTGGAAACACCATATATTTT; cdr3_aa: CASSVTGDSGNTIYF
j_call: TRBJ2-4; v_call: TRBV10-2; clone_size: -; d_call: TRBD2; cdr3_nt: TGCGCCACCCTAGGACTAGCGGGGGCGGTAAACATTCAGTACTTC; cdr3_aa: CATLGLAGAVNIQYF
j_call: TRBJ1-4; v_call: TRBV14; clone_size: -; d_call: -; cdr3_nt: TGTGCCAGCAGCCAGACTGTCTACGCTAATGAAAAACTGTTTTTT; cdr3_aa: CASSQTVYANEKLFF
j_call: TRBJ2-2; v_call: TRBV19; clone_size: -; d_call: TRBD2; cdr3_nt: TGTGCCAGTAGTATTGGGCTAGCGGGGGCCAGCACCGGGGAGCTGTTTTTT; cdr3_aa: CASSIGLAGASTGELFF
j_call: TRBJ2-2; v_call: TRBV10-1; clone_size: few; d_call: -; cdr3_nt: TGCGCCAGCAGTGAGGGAGGGCAAGGGGAGCTGTTTTTT; cdr3_aa: CASSEGGQGELFF
j_call: TRBJ1-2; v_call: TRBV10-1; clone_size: -; d_call: TRBD1; cdr3_nt: TGCGCCAGCAGTGGGGACAGCCCCTATGGCTACACCTTC; cdr3_aa: CASSGDSPYGYTF
j_call: TRBJ1-5; v_call: TRBV30; clone_size: -; d_call: TRBD1; cdr3_nt: TGTGCCTGGTCCATGGGACAGGGCAATCAGCCCCAGCATTTT; cdr3_aa: CAWSMGQGNQPQHF
j_call: TRBJ1-6; v_call: TRBV28; clone_size: -; d_call: TRBD1; cdr3_nt: TGTGCCAGCAGTTGGGACAGAACAACGAGAAATAATTCACCCCTCCACTTT; cdr3_aa: CASSWDRTTRNNSPLHF
j_call: TRBJ2-5; v_call: TRBV11-2; clone_size: once; d_call: -; cdr3_nt: TGTGCCAGTGGGAGCCCTCGGTTTGGGGAGACCCAGTACTTC; cdr3_aa: CASGSPRFGETQYF
j_call: TRBJ2-2; v_call: TRBV7-9; clone_size: -; d_call: -; cdr3_nt: TGTGCCAGCAGTCGGGACACCGGGGAGCTGTTTTTT; cdr3_aa: CASSRDTGELFF
j_call: TRBJ1-2; v_call: TRBV6-1; clone_size: -; d_call: TRBD1; cdr3_nt: TGTGCCAGCAGTGCAATTTTTAAGGGGGCAATTGGCTACACCTTC; cdr3_aa: CASSAIFKGAIGYTF
j_call: TRBJ2-3; v_call: TRBV5-1; clone_size: -; d_call: TRBD2; cdr3_nt: TGCGCCTCGGGAGGGAGCAGCACAGATACGCAGTATTTT; cdr3_aa: CASGGSSTDTQYF
j_call: TRBJ2-1; v_call: TRBV5-1; clone_size: once; d_call: -; cdr3_nt: TGCGCCAGCAGTTCGGCCGGGGGGCCTGGTGAGCAGTTCTTC; cdr3_aa: CASSSAGGPGEQFF
j_call: TRBJ1-1; v_call: TRBV9; clone_size: -; d_call: -; cdr3_nt: TGTGCCAGCAGCGTTGGGGCATCCACTGAAGCTTTCTTT; cdr3_aa: CASSVGASTEAFF
j_call: TRBJ1-2; v_call: TRBV5-1; clone_size: -; d_call: -; cdr3_nt: TGCGCCAGCAGCTTGGAGGGCGGGATGAAATATGGCTACACCTTC; cdr3_aa: CASSLEGGMKYGYTF
j_call: TRBJ1-1; v_call: TRBV7-2; clone_size: -; d_call: -; cdr3_nt: TGTGCCAGCAGCTCAGATCGGGGTACTGAAGCTTTCTTT; cdr3_aa: CASSSDRGTEAFF
j_call: TRBJ2-3; v_call: TRBV2; clone_size: -; d_call: TRBD2; cdr3_nt: TGTGCCAGCAGTGCACTAGCGTTACCGGGAGATACGCAGTATTTT; cdr3_aa: CASSALALPGDTQYF
j_call: TRBJ2-5; v_call: TRBV5-8; clone_size: -; d_call: TRBD1; cdr3_nt: TGTGCCAGCAGCCCCGGGACAGGGATGCAAGAGACCCAGTACTTC; cdr3_aa: CASSPGTGMQETQYF
j_call: TRBJ1-3; v_call: TRBV14; clone_size: -; d_call: -; cdr3_nt: TGTGCCAGCAGCCAAGAATCGGGAAACACCATATATTTT; cdr3_aa: CASSQESGNTIYF